These 26 T cell receptor beta chains share one sample of origin, sequenced in a study of regulatory T cells in long-lasting Graves disease. Arm-PCR with iRepertoire HTBI primers amplified the CDR3 regions for these TCR beta libraries. TCRdb re-called the multiplex PCR reads through MiXCR, storing one row per CDR3 protein. The data hold roughly 560,000 distinct CDR3 sequences, with approximately 12% observed a single time. Time point: newly diagnosed GD, antithyroid drugs for less than 3 months. Researchers made the TCR library from RNA that was extracted from PBMCs. This sample was also put to use in a study of T cells in Graves' hyperthyroidism and ophthalmopathy.

The sequenced sample was peripheral blood mononuclear cells (PBMCs), obtained at new diagnosis, from a patient treated with antithyroid drugs. The receptors were gathered from a woman aged 25 to 45 with Graves disease.

At least ten counts were recorded for this clonotype. The chain uses TRBV27 and TRBJ2-4; TRBD1 might be the D (6 bases). This CDR3 is built from 17 residues. V was clipped by 5 bases and J by 0 bases, with 17 bases between them. Germline V gene sequence: CDR1 MNHEY, CDR2 SMNVEV (reference sequence). The CDR3 loop is CASSPAPQGRAKNIQYF. The CDR3 DNA is TGTGCCAGCAGTCCGGCCCCACAGGGAAGAGCCAAAAACATTCAGTACTTC.

The chain has TRBV29-1 and TRBJ2-5; 8 bases are a match to TRBD1. Germline loops: CDR1 SQVTM, CDR2 ANQGSEA. With 3 bases clipped from V and 7 bases from J, the junction kept 7 bases outside the gene matches. The CDR3 totals 13 residues. CDR3 protein: CSVDKQGGLTQYF. The CDR3, as DNA: TGCAGCGTTGACAAACAGGGGGGTTTGACCCAGTACTTC.

This clonotype was counted ten times or more. The rearrangement joins TRBV2 to TRBJ1-2; 7 nucleotides align to TRBD1. V shed 7 bases, J shed 4 bases, and the junction held 6 bases outside the gene matches. Germline CDR1 is SNHLY and CDR2 is FYNNEI. The CDR3 sequence is 13 residues long. The CDR3 DNA follows: TGTGCCAGCAAGTCGGACAGGATCTATGGCTACACCTTC. Translating it yields CASKSDRIYGYTF.

This clonotype appeared once. The rearrangement uses TRBV12-3 or TRBV12-4 and TRBJ2-1; D call uncertain. The CDR3 length is 13 residues. Trimming pared 7 bases from V and 10 bases from J, leaving 17 bases between. CDR3 coding DNA: TGTGCCAGCACCCCCGAGCTACCGGTGGAGCAGTTCTTC. As protein: CASTPELPVEQFF.

This clonotype was counted many times. The chain combines TRBV11-3 with TRBJ2-7, with D unclear. Germline V CDR1 and CDR2: SGHNT, YENEEA. CDR3 length: 13 amino acids. Trimming took off 1 base at V and 2 bases at J, with 6 bases between the two ends. CDR3 residues: CASSLGPPYEQYF. The CDR3 region has the DNA TGTGCCAGCAGCTTAGGACCCCCCTACGAGCAGTACTTC.

The chain joins TRBV9 to TRBJ2-5; weak D call: TRBD1 (6 bases). Germline lookup yields CDR1 SGDLS and CDR2 YYNGEE. This CDR3 comprises 16 residues. V dropped 0 bases and J dropped 2 bases, with 14 bases sitting between them. This chain's CDR3 is CASSVGNRVLQETQYF. In DNA form, the CDR3 reads TGTGCCAGCAGCGTAGGGAACAGGGTTTTACAAGAGACCCAGTACTTC.

As concerns this clonotype: A much larger clone sits a single nucleotide away, making a read error possible. V is TRBV15 and J is TRBJ2-7, with 8 bases matching TRBD1. This CDR3 contains 15 residues. The V gene's germline CDR1 is LNHNV and CDR2 YYDKDF (reference sequence). CDR3 coding DNA: TGTGTCACTCGTCTCGGGCGGACAGGGAACCACGAGCAGTACTTC. Its translation is CVTRLGRTGNHEQYF.

V is TRBV4-1 and J is TRBJ1-1; D is ambiguous. Germline V gene lookup returns CDR1 MGHRA and CDR2 YSYEKL. The CDR3 spans 13 residues. With 5 bases removed from V and 2 bases from J, the gap between germline ends came to 9 bases. The CDR3 coding sequence is TGCGCCAGCAGCGACGATGTAAACACTGAAGCTTTCTTT. Translated: CASSDDVNTEAFF.

This clonotype was seen at least ten times. The gene calls are TRBV28 and TRBJ2-7, with 14 bases aligning to TRBD2. The CDR3 contains 16 residues. Germline V lookup: CDR1 MDHEN, CDR2 SYDVKM. J gave up 2 bases and V 2 bases, and 2 bases lay outside the gene matches. CDR3 DNA: TGTGCCAGCAGTTTACGACTAGCGGGAGGGGCCTACGAGCAGTACTTC. This translates into CASSLRLAGGAYEQYF.

There are many counts of this clonotype. The genes are TRBV13 and TRBJ2-7; D is unclear. The V gene lost 1 base and the J gene lost 5 bases, with 9 bases spanning the gap. The length of the CDR3 is 13 residues. Germline loops: CDR1 PRHDT, CDR2 FYEKMQ (reference sequence). CDR3 nucleotides: TGTGCCAGCAGCTTAGTGGCGGTAAACGAGCAGTACTTC. This codes for CASSLVAVNEQYF.

J is TRBJ2-7 and V is TRBV5-5; 11 nucleotides line up with TRBD2. In germline, CDR1 is SGHKS, CDR2 YYEKEE (reference sequence). The CDR3 extends over 16 amino acids. The V segment lost 1 base and the J segment 2 bases; nucleotides outside the gene matches: 5. The CDR3 loop reads CASSLKGTSGAYEQYF. The CDR3 region has the DNA TGTGCCAGCAGCTTGAAAGGGACTAGCGGAGCCTACGAGCAGTACTTC.

The chain employs TRBV15 and TRBJ2-5; 10 bases are shared with TRBD2. Losses at the gene ends were 0 bases for V and 2 bases for J; bases not matched to a gene: 9. The CDR3 spans 18 residues. CDR1 and CDR2 from the germline V gene are LNHNV and YYDKDF (reference sequence). The CDR3 bases are TGTGCCACCAGCAGAGATTATAGAGCGGGAGGGCAACAAGAGACCCAGTACTTC. It is translated as CATSRDYRAGGQQETQYF.

This clonotype was seen many times. This chain uses TRBV28 with TRBJ2-7; 7 bases align to TRBD1. The junction had 14 bases not matched to a gene; V was cut back by 4 bases and J by 5 bases. Germline V gene sequence: CDR1 MDHEN, CDR2 SYDVKM. The CDR3 consists of 16 residues. The DNA of the CDR3 is TGTGCCAGCAGTTCCCACACAGGGGCGCGGTTCAACGAGCAGTACTTC. It codes for CASSSHTGARFNEQYF. The variable domain in full, with the rest retrieved from reference TRBV28 and TRBJ2-7, is DVKVTQSSRYLVKRTGEKVFLECVQDMDHENMFWYRQDPGLGLRLIYFSYDVKMKEKGDIPEGYSVSREKKERFSLILESASTNQTSMYLCASSSHTGARFNEQYFGPGTRLTVT.

This clonotype was seen ten or more times. CDR3 DNA: TGTGCCTGGAGTTGGGGGGGGCTAGCAATGGACAATGAGCAGTTCTTC. Residues: CAWSWGGLAMDNEQFF. The chain has TRBV30 and TRBJ2-1; TRBD2 is a possible D gene (7 bases). Trimming pared 2 bases from V and 5 bases from J, leaving 19 bases between. The CDR3 totals 16 residues. CDR1 GTSNPN and CDR2 SVGIG come from the germline V gene (reference sequence).

This clonotype was observed at least ten times. V is TRBV6-1 and J is TRBJ1-1; weak D call: TRBD1 (5 bases). The CDR3 spans 16 residues. The germline gives CDR1 MNHNS, CDR2 SASEGT. Trimming stripped 4 bases from V and 4 bases from J, with 19 bases between. The CDR3 coding sequence is TGTGCCAGCAGTGGACAAACCACAGGATGGGTCACTGAAGCTTTCTTT. Protein: CASSGQTTGWVTEAFF.

This clonotype was recorded many times. This chain connects TRBV5-1 to TRBJ2-7; 8 nucleotides agree with TRBD2. The CDR3 covers 16 residues. With 0 bases clipped from V and 2 bases from J, the junction kept 7 bases outside the gene matches. In germline, CDR1 is SGHRS, CDR2 YFSETQ. CDR3 nucleotide sequence: TGCGCCAGCAGCTTGGAGGGACTAGGGACAACCTACGAGCAGTACTTC. The encoded protein is CASSLEGLGTTYEQYF.

This clonotype was seen repeatedly, ten times or more. DNA for the CDR3: TGTGCCAGTAGTATGGAGCAACGACAGGGGCGCAATGGCTACACCTTC. This gives the protein CASSMEQRQGRNGYTF. The V gene is TRBV19, the J gene TRBJ1-2; the match to TRBD1 covers 8 bases. V lost 3 bases and J lost 6; bases outside the gene matches: 12. Germline V gives CDR1 LNHDA, CDR2 SQIVND (reference sequence). CDR3 length: 16 amino acids.

This clonotype was detected many times. The CDR3 here is CASSEWGTGSQETQYF. The CDR3 bases are TGTGCCAGCAGTGAATGGGGGACAGGGTCTCAAGAGACCCAGTACTTC. The rearrangement joins TRBV25-1 to TRBJ2-5, with 9 positions matching TRBD1. This CDR3 contains 16 residues. From germline, CDR1 is MGHDK and CDR2 SYGVNS. V lost 1 base, J lost 2 bases, and 5 bases stayed unmatched.

This clonotype was observed many times. The V and J genes are TRBV7-9 and TRBJ2-7, with TRBD2 matching 9 bases. Looked up from germline, CDR1 is SEHNR and CDR2 is FQNEAQ (reference sequence). This CDR3 has 16 residues. J was trimmed by 4 bases and V by 0 bases; bases with no gene match: 7. CDR3 in amino acids: CASSLAVAGVRYEQYF. The CDR3 nucleotides are TGTGCCAGCAGCTTAGCCGTAGCGGGAGTTAGGTACGAGCAGTACTTC.

V usage is TRBV7-9 and J usage is TRBJ2-1; D ambiguous. Trimming cost V 1 base and J 5 bases, with 9 bases left between them. This CDR3 spans 14 amino acids. Germline CDR1 reads SEHNR; CDR2 reads FQNEAQ (reference sequence). The CDR3 region is CASSLELGNNEQFF. CDR3 DNA sequence: TGTGCCAGCAGCTTAGAGCTCGGAAACAATGAGCAGTTCTTC.

This chain uses TRBV24-1 with TRBJ2-4, with a weak D call TRBD1 (6 bases). The CDR3 is made up of 14 amino acids. Germline V gives CDR1 KGHDR, CDR2 SFDVKD. The V gene lost 4 bases and the J gene lost 6 bases, with 12 bases spanning the gap. CDR3 residues: CATSDPRGTNIQYF. Written as DNA, the CDR3 is TGTGCCACCAGTGACCCCAGGGGCACAAACATTCAGTACTTC.

This clonotype was counted ten times or more. The rearrangement joins TRBV6-2 or TRBV6-3 to TRBJ1-1; D is ambiguous. Trimming left V 6 bases short and J 1 base short, with 15 bases between. The CDR3 spans 15 residues. Germline loops: CDR1 MNHEY, CDR2 SVGEGT. The CDR3 sequence is CASRSSPARNTEAFF. The CDR3 DNA follows: TGTGCCAGCAGATCCTCCCCTGCTCGGAACACTGAAGCTTTCTTT.

A few counts support this clonotype. The gene calls are TRBV29-1 and TRBJ2-1, with TRBD2 matching 11 bases. From germline, CDR1 is SQVTM and CDR2 ANQGSEA. Losses at the gene ends were 3 bases for V and 8 bases for J; bases not matched to a gene: 6. The CDR3 extends over 14 amino acids. CDR3 loop: CSVDLLAGAYEQFF. CDR3 coding DNA: TGCAGCGTTGATTTACTAGCGGGAGCGTATGAGCAGTTCTTC.

This clonotype was seen many times. The chain carries TRBV28 and TRBJ1-1; TRBD1 is a possible D gene (6 bases). The V gene lost 7 bases and the J gene lost 8 bases, with 20 bases spanning the gap. The CDR3 runs to 14 residues. Per germline, CDR1 MDHEN and CDR2 SYDVKM. The CDR3 is CASIGRGGSFEAFF. The CDR3 DNA follows: TGTGCCAGCATCGGAAGGGGGGGGTCTTTCGAAGCTTTCTTT.

This clonotype came up a few times. The genes are TRBV27 and TRBJ1-1, with a weak D call TRBD1 (5 bases). Trimming took 8 bases from V and 5 from J, leaving 18 bases between them. Germline CDR1 is MNHEY and CDR2 is SMNVEV (reference sequence). This CDR3 has 14 residues. This CDR3 is CASRSGGGGTEAFF. The CDR3 DNA reads TGTGCCAGCCGCTCGGGGGGGGGGGGGACTGAAGCTTTCTTT.

The table lists this clonotype with many counts. The chain employs TRBV6-1 and TRBJ2-2; tentative D call: TRBD1 (6 bases). The CDR3 runs 19 residues. V was trimmed by 2 bases and J by 1 base, leaving 20 bases between them. CDR1 and CDR2 (germline): MNHNS, SASEGT. CDR3 in DNA: TGTGCCAGCAGTGAAAAATTTTATTTGGGACAAATGAACACCGGGGAGCTGTTTTTT. This codes for CASSEKFYLGQMNTGELFF.